The entry below describes one TCR beta chain. The authors' processing: Reference gene primer amplification in the assay estimated nucleated cell counts. Repertoires were generated with immunoSEQ multiplex PCR, while TCRdb's copy carries only in-frame clones and drops some. The V and J calls and clone size were taken over from that table, and D and trimming were inferred from the DNA. The data contain roughly 290,000 clones, 70% to 90% of them singletons. The record originates from a study of blood T cell repertoires in COVID-19. Study context: The cDNA or gDNA used as material had been derived from T cells, B-cell-depleted T cells, or PBMCs.

The CDR3 is 18 residues long. V lost 4 bases to trimming and J lost 2 bases; unmatched junction nucleotides: 9. CDR1 is MGHDK and CDR2 is SYGVNS in the germline V gene. Adults between roughly 18 and 89 years of age took part from 20 to 25 US areas. Symptom resolution, clearance, or two negative PCRs marked donors in Cohort 3 as recovered. The sample taken for sequencing was PBMCs or T cells enriched from blood (not recorded which). The V call is TRBV25-1, the J call TRBJ2-1; the match to TRBD2 covers 12 bases. The receptor comes from a woman between 35 and 50 years old who had recovered from COVID-19. CDR3 in DNA: TGTGCCAGCAGTGGACTAGCGGGAGCCTTCGAACCCTACAATGAGCAGTTCTTC. Amino acid sequence: CASSGLAGAFEPYNEQFF.